The entry below gives a single T cell receptor (beta chain) sequence along with its context. V shed 2 bases and J 5 bases; nucleotides not matched to a gene: 2. The CDR3 is 14 amino acids. In germline, CDR1 is SGHRS, CDR2 YFSETQ. Those who participated ranged in age from roughly 18 to 89 years and resided in approximately 26 US areas. Participants' reported clinical history set cohort assignment. This specimen belongs to a study of blood T cell repertoires in COVID-19. Turning to the study itself: PBMCs, B-cell-depleted T cells, or T cells provided the cDNA or gDNA that made up the material.

Original data processing: The assay estimated nucleated cells by amplifying reference gene primers. Assay used: immunoSEQ multiplex PCR; TCRdb lists only in-frame clones, some missing. That table supplies the V and J calls and clone size; D and trimming were determined from the DNA. The sample contains hundreds of thousands of clones, more than 85% of which appear only once. The source of this sequence is a woman aged 50 to 60 who had recovered from COVID-19. The sequencing sample was made of PBMCs or T cells enriched from blood (not recorded which). The gene calls are TRBV5-1 and TRBJ2-3; 10 positions agree with TRBD2. In DNA form, the CDR3 reads TGCGCCAGCAGCTTATGGACTAGCGGAGATACGCAGTATTTT. Amino acid sequence: CASSLWTSGDTQYF.